These 3 T cell receptor beta chains came from one sample sequenced in a study of response to subunit inactivated influenza vaccine. Via MiXCR, TCRdb re-called the RT-PCR reads, giving one row per CDR3 protein. Seen here are 500,000 to 600,000 distinct CDR3 sequences, 10% to 15% observed once, and the top ten hold around 13%. Specimen: PBMCs from blood, collected more than 35 days after vaccination. Receptors were obtained from a man over 45 who received an inactivated influenza vaccine.

The chain uses TRBV25-1 and TRBJ2-7; TRBD2 matches at 9 bases. Unmatched junction bases numbered 10, after V lost 7 bases and J lost 6 bases. CDR1 is MGHDK, CDR2 SYGVNS, per germline. The CDR3 extends over 14 amino acids. CDR3 protein: CASTSGGSLREQYF. CDR3 nucleotide sequence: TGTGCCAGCACCAGCGGGGGGTCCCTCCGCGAGCAGTACTTC.

This clonotype was found a few times. This sequence joins TRBV20-1 and TRBJ2-1; 13 nucleotides line up with TRBD2. Germline loops: CDR1 DFQATT, CDR2 SNEGSKA (reference sequence). The junction had 1 base not matched to a gene; V was cut back by 3 bases and J by 2 bases. CDR3 length equals 15 residues. The CDR3 sequence: CSASGTSGTYNEQFF. In DNA form, the CDR3 reads TGCAGTGCTAGCGGGACTAGCGGGACCTACAATGAGCAGTTCTTC.

The V and J genes are TRBV20-1 and TRBJ2-7, with 9 bases that match TRBD1. CDR3 length equals 14 residues. Losses at the gene ends were 7 bases for V and 7 bases for J; bases not matched to a gene: 14. In germline, CDR1 is DFQATT, CDR2 SNEGSKA (reference sequence). CDR3 DNA sequence: TGCAGTGTCCCCCGGGACAGGGTTTTCGGGGAGCAGTACTTC. This encodes CSVPRDRVFGEQYF.